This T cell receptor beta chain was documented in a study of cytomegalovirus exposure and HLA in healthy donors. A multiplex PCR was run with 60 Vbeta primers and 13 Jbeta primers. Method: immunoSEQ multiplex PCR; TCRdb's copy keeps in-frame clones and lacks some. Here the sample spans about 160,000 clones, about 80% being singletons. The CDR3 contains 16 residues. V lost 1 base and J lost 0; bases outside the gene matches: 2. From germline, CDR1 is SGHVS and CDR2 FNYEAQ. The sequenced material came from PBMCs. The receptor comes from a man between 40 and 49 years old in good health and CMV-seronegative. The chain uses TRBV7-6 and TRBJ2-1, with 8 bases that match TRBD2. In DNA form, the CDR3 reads TGTGCCAGCAGCTTAGGAAGCGGGAGCTCCTACAATGAGCAGTTCTTC. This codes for CASSLGSGSSYNEQFF.